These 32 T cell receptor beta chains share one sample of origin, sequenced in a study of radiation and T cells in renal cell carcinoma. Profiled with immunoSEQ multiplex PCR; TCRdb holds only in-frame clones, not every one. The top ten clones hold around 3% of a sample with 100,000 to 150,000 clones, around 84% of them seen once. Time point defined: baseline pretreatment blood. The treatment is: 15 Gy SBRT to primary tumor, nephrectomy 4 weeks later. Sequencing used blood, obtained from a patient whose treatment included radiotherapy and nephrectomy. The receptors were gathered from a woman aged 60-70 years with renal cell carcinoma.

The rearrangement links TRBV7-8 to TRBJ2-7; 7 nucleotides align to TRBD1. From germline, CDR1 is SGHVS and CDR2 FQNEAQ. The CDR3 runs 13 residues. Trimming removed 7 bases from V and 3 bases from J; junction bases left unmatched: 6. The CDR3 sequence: CASKARDSYEQYF. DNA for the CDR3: TGTGCCAGCAAAGCCCGGGACAGCTACGAGCAGTACTTC.

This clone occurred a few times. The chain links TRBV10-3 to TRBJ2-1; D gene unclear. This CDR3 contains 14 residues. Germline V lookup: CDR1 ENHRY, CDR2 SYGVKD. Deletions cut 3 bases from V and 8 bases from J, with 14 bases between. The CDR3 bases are TGTGCCATCAGTGAAAGACCCTATGGGGATGAGCAGTTCTTC. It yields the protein CAISERPYGDEQFF.

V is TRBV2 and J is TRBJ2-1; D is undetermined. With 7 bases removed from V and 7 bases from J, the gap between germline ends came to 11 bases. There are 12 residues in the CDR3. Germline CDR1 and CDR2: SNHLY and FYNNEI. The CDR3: CASTLVDNEQFF. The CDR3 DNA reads TGTGCCAGCACGCTAGTTGATAATGAGCAGTTCTTC.

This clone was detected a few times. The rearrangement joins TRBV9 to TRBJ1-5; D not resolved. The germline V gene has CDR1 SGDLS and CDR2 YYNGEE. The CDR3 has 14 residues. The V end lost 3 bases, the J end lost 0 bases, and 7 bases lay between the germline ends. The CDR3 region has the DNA TGTGCCAGCAGCGGGGTGAATAGCAATCAGCCCCAGCATTTT. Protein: CASSGVNSNQPQHF.

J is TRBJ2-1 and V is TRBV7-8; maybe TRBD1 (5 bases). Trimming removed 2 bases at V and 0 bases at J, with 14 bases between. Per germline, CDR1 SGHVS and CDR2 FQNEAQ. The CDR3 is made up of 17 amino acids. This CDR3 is CASSLTQGVGSYNEQFF. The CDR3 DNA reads TGTGCCAGCAGCTTAACCCAGGGTGTCGGCTCCTACAATGAGCAGTTCTTC.

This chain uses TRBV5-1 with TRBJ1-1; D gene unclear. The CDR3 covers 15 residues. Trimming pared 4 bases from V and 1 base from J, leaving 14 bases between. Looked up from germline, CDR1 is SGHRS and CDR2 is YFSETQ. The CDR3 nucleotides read TGCGCCAGCAGCCTGGGTGGGGTTTCGAACACTGAAGCTTTCTTT. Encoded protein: CASSLGGVSNTEAFF.

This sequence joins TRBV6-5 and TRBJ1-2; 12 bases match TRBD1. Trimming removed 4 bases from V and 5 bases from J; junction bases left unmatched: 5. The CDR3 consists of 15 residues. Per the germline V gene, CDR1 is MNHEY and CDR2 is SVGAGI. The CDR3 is CASSSGQGARYGYTF. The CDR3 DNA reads TGTGCCAGCAGTTCGGGACAGGGGGCAAGGTATGGCTACACCTTC.

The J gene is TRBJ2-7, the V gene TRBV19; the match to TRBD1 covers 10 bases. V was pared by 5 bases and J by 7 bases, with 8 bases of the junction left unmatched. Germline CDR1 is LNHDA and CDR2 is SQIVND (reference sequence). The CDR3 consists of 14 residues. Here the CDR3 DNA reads TGTGCCAGTAGTCCCCGACAGGGGGCTGGGGAGCAGTACTTC. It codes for CASSPRQGAGEQYF.

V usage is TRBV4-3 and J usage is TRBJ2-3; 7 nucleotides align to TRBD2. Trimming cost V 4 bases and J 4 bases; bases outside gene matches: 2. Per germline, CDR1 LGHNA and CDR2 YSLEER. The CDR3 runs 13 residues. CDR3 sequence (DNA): TGCGCCAGCAGCCCTCGGGAGGCAGATACGCAGTATTTT. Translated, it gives CASSPREADTQYF.

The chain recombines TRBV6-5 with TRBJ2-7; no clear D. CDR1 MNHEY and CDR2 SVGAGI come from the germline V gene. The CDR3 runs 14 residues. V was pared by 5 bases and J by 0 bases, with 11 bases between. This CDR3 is CASSQFSSSYEQYF. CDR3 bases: TGTGCCAGCAGTCAGTTTTCCAGCTCCTACGAGCAGTACTTC.

CDR3 nucleotides: TGCGCCAGCAGCTTGGCCGCAGGGGCGAACACTGAAGCTTTCTTT. Translated: CASSLAAGANTEAFF. The V call is TRBV5-1, the J call TRBJ1-1; tentative D call: TRBD1 (6 bases). The CDR3 spans 15 residues. Trimming shortened V by 0 bases and J by 1 base, and 10 bases separated the two germline ends. Germline V gene sequence: CDR1 SGHRS, CDR2 YFSETQ.

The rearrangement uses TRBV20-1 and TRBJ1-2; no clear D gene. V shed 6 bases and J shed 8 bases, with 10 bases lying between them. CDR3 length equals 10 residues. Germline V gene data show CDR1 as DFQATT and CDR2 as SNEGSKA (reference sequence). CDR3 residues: CSAGVGGYTF. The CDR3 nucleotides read TGCAGTGCCGGAGTAGGAGGCTACACCTTC.

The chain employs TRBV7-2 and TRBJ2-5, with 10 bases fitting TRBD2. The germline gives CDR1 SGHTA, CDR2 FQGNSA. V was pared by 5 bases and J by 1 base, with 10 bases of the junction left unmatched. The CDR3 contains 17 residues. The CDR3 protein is CASSLGLAALLQETQYF. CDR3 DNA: TGTGCCAGCAGCCTCGGACTAGCGGCCCTCCTCCAAGAGACCCAGTACTTC.

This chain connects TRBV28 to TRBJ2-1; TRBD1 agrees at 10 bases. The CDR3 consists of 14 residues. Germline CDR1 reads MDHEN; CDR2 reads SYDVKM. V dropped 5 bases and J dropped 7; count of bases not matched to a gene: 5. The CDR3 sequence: CASSVTGGRNEQFF. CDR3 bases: TGTGCCAGCAGTGTGACAGGGGGCCGGAATGAGCAGTTCTTC.

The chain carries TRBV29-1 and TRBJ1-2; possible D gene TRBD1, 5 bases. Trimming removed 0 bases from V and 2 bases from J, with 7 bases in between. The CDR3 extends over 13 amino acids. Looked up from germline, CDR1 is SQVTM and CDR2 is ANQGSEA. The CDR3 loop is CSVEEGPNYGYTF. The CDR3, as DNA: TGCAGCGTTGAAGAGGGGCCCAACTATGGCTACACCTTC.

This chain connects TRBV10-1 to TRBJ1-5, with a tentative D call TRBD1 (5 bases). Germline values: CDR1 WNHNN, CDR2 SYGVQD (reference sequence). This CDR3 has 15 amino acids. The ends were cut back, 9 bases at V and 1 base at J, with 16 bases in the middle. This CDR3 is CARVPGDGSNQPQHF. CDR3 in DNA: TGCGCCAGGGTGCCCGGGGACGGGAGCAATCAGCCCCAGCATTTT.

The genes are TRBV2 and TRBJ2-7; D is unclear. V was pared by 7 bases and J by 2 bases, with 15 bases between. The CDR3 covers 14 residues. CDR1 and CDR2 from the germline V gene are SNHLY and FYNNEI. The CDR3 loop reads CASTPDLRAYEQYF. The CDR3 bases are TGTGCCAGCACCCCCGACTTACGAGCCTACGAGCAGTACTTC.

Written as DNA, the CDR3 is TGTGCCAGCTCGCACAGGGGCCCGAACACTGAAGCTTTCTTT. As protein: CASSHRGPNTEAFF. J is TRBJ1-1 and V is TRBV6-5, with TRBD1 matching 7 bases. Germline-derived CDR1 and CDR2 are MNHEY and SVGAGI. The CDR3 is 14 amino acids. The V gene end was trimmed by 8 bases and the J gene end by 1 base; junction bases not matched to a gene: 7.

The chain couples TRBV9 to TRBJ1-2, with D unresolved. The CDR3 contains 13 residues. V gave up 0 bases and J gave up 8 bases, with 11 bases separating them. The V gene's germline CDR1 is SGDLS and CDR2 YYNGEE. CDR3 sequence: CASSVAGTRGYTF. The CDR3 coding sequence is TGTGCCAGCAGCGTAGCTGGCACTAGGGGCTACACCTTC.

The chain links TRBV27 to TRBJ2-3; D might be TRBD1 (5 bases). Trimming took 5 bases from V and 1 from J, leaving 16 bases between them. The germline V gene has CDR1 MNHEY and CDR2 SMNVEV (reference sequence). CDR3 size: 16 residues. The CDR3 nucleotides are TGTGCCAGCAGTACACGGTGGGGCGGCGGCACAGATACGCAGTATTTT. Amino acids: CASSTRWGGGTDTQYF.

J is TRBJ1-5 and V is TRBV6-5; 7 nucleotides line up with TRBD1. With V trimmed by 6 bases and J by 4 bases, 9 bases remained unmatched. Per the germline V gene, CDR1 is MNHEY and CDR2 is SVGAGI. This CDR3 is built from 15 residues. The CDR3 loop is CASSKGAGANQPQHF. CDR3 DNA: TGTGCCAGCAGCAAGGGGGCAGGGGCGAATCAGCCCCAGCATTTT.

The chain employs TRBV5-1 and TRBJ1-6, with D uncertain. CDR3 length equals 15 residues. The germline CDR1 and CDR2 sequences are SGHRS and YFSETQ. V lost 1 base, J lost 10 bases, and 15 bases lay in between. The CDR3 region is CASSLSTQEGSPLHF. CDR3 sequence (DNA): TGCGCCAGCAGCTTGTCTACCCAGGAAGGATCACCCCTCCACTTT. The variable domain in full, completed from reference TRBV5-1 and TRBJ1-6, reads KAGVTQTPRYLIKTRGQQVTLSCSPISGHRSVSWYQQTPGQGLQFLFEYFSETQRNKGNFPGRFSGRQFSNSRSEMNVSTLELGDSALYLCASSLSTQEGSPLHFGNGTRLTVT.

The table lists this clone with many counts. This chain's CDR3 is CASSSRTDNLYGYTF. CDR3 DNA sequence: TGTGCCAGCAGTTCTCGGACAGACAACCTCTATGGCTACACCTTC. V is TRBV28 and J is TRBJ1-2, with D perhaps TRBD1 (6 bases). Germline V gene sequence: CDR1 MDHEN, CDR2 SYDVKM. CDR3 length: 15 amino acids. V dropped 4 bases and J dropped 4 bases, with 16 bases sitting between them.

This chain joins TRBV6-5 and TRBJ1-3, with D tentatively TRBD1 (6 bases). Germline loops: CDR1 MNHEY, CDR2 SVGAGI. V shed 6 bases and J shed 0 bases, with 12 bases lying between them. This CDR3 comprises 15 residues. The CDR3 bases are TGTGCCAGCAGCCGGACAGAAAACTCTGGAAACACCATATATTTT. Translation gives CASSRTENSGNTIYF.

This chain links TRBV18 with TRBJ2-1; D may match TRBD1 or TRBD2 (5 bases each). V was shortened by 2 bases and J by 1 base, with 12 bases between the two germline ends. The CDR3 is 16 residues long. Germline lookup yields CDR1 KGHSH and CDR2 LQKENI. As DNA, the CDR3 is TGTGCCAGCTCACCAAACCAGGGACGGTCCTACAATGAGCAGTTCTTC. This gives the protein CASSPNQGRSYNEQFF.

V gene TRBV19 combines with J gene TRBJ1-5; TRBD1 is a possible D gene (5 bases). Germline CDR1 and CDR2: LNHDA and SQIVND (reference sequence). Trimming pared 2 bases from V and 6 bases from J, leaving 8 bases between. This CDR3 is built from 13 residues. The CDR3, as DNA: TGTGCCAGTAGTATACAGGGAGGTCAGCCCCAGCATTTT. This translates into CASSIQGGQPQHF. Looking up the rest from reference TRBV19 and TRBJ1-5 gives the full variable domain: DGGITQSPKYLFRKEGQNVTLSCEQNLNHDAMYWYRQDPGQGLRLIYYSQIVNDFQKGDIAEGYSVSREKKESFPLTVTSAQKNPTAFYLCASSIQGGQPQHFGDGTRLSIL.

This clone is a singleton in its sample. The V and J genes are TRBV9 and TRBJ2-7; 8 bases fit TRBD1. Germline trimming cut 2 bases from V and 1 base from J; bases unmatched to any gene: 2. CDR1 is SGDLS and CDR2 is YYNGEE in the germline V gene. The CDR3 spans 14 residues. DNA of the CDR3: TGTGCCAGCAGCGTGGACAGGGATTCCTACGAGCAGTACTTC. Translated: CASSVDRDSYEQYF.

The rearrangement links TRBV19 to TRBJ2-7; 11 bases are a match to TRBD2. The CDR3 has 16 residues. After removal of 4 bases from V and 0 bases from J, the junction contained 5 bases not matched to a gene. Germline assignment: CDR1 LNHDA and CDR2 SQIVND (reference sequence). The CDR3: CASSTYTSGSSYEQYF. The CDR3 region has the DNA TGTGCCAGTAGTACCTACACTAGCGGGAGCTCCTACGAGCAGTACTTC.

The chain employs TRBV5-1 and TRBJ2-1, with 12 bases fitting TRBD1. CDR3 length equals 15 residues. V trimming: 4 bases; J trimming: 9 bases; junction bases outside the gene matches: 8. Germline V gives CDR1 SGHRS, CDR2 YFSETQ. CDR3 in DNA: TGCGCCAGCAGCAACCGGGACAGGGGGCAGGGTGAGCAGTTCTTC. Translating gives CASSNRDRGQGEQFF.

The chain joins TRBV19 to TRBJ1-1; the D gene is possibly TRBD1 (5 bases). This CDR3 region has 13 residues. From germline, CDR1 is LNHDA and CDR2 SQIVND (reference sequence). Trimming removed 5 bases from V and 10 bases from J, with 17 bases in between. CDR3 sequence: CASSGGTPPGAFF. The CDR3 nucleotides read TGTGCCAGTAGTGGGGGAACCCCTCCAGGAGCTTTCTTT.

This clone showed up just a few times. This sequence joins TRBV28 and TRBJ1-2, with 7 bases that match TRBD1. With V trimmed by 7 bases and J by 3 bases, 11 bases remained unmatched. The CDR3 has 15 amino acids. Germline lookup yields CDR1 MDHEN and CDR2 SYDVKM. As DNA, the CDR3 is TGTGCCAGCACCCTCCTTCCAGACAGGGACTATGGCTACACCTTC. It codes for CASTLLPDRDYGYTF.

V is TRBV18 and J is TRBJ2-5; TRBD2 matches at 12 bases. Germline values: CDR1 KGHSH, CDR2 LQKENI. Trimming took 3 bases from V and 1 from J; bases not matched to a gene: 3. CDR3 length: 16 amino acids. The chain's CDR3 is CASSPLTSGGQETQYF. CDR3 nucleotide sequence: TGTGCCAGCTCACCCCTGACTAGCGGGGGCCAAGAGACCCAGTACTTC.